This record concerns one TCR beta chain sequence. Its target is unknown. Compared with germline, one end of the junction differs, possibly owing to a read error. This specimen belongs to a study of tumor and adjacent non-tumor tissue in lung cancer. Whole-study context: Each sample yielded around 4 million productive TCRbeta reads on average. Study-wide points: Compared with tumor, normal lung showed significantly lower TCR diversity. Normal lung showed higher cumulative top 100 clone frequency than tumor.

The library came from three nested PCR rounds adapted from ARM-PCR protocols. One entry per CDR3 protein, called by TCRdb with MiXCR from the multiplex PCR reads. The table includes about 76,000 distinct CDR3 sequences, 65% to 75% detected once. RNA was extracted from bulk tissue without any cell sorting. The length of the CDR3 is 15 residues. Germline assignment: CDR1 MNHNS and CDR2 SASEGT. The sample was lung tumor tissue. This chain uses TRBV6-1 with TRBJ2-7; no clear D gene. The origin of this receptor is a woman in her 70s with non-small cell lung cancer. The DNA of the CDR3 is TGTGCCAGCAGTCGCCGGACCGATGTCTCCTATGAGCAGTACTTC. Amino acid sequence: CASSRRTDVSYEQYF.